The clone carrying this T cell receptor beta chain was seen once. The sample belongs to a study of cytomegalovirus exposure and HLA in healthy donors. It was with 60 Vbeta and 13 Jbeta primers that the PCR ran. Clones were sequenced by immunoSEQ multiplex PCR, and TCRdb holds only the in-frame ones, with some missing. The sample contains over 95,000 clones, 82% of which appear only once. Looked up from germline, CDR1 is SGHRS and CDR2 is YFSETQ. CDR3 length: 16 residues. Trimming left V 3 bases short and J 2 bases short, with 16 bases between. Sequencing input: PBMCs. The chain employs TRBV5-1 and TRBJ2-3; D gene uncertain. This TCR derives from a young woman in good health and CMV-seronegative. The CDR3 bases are TGCGCCAGCAGCTCCCCCGTTGGCAGATTCACAGATACGCAGTATTTT. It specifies CASSSPVGRFTDTQYF.